The 14 T cell receptor beta chains in this list originate from one sample, sequenced in a study of blood T cell repertoires in COVID-19. The protocol was immunoSEQ multiplex PCR, while the TCRdb copy is restricted to in-frame clones and leaves out a portion. The sample has around 67,000 clones, approximately 89% seen once; the top ten hold 7% to 9%. Material for sequencing was peripheral blood. These TCRs come from a human donor in a cohort sampled during active COVID-19.

Concerning this clone itself: The junction does not match germline at one end; this may be a read error. The chain links TRBV7-2 to TRBJ1-6; 7 nucleotides line up with TRBD1. Per the germline V gene, CDR1 is SGHTA and CDR2 is FQGNSA. There are 15 residues in the CDR3. As DNA, the CDR3 is TGTGCCAGCAGCCTAGCGGGACAGCCTAATTCACCCCTCCACTTT. The encoded protein is CASSLAGQPNSPLHF.

J is TRBJ1-3 and V is TRBV10-3, with D tentatively TRBD1 (6 bases). Germline loops: CDR1 ENHRY, CDR2 SYGVKD. The CDR3 consists of 16 residues. V shed 0 bases and J shed 2 bases, with 11 bases lying between them. This CDR3 is CAISESRGAAGNTIYF. CDR3 in DNA: TGTGCCATCAGTGAGTCCCGGGGGGCTGCTGGAAACACCATATATTTT.

This clone was counted a single time. The genes are TRBV4-1 and TRBJ1-5; D possibly corresponds to TRBD1 (5 bases). The CDR3 loop spans 13 amino acids. V lost 1 base and J 7 bases, leaving 8 bases between the germline ends. Germline loops: CDR1 MGHRA, CDR2 YSYEKL. In nucleotides, the CDR3 is TGCGCCAGCAGCCAAGTTTGGGGCCAGCCCCAGCATTTT. Amino acids: CASSQVWGQPQHF.

V gene TRBV7-6 combines with J gene TRBJ2-1; D unresolved. The CDR3 is made up of 11 amino acids. Per the germline V gene, CDR1 is SGHVS and CDR2 is FNYEAQ. Trimming pared 5 bases from V and 5 bases from J, leaving 4 bases between. CDR3 region: CASSPDNEQFF. The CDR3 bases are TGTGCCAGCAGCCCCGACAATGAGCAGTTCTTC.

The chain combines TRBV4-2 with TRBJ2-5, with 10 bases matching TRBD1. The CDR3 contains 16 residues. Germline CDR1 LGHNA, CDR2 YNFKEQ. Trimming removed 0 bases from V and 5 bases from J; junction bases left unmatched: 6. The CDR3 loop reads CASSQDWGTGEETQYF. Written as DNA, the CDR3 is TGTGCCAGCAGCCAAGATTGGGGGACAGGGGAGGAGACCCAGTACTTC.

This chain links TRBV18 with TRBJ1-4; no clear D gene. The V end was cut by 2 bases, the J end by 5 bases, with 9 bases between. Germline assignment: CDR1 KGHSH and CDR2 LQKENI. This CDR3 is 14 amino acids long. CDR3 protein: CASSPNQANEKLFF. The DNA for the CDR3 is TGTGCCAGCTCACCAAACCAGGCAAATGAAAAACTGTTTTTT.

The genes are TRBV5-3 and TRBJ1-6, with 8 positions matching TRBD1. TRBV5-3 is identified as an open reading frame with a role that is uncertain. There are 17 residues in the CDR3. V dropped 4 bases and J dropped 7; count of bases not matched to a gene: 13. The CDR3 sequence: CARSNRSRTGRNSPLHF. The CDR3 nucleotides read TGTGCCAGAAGCAACCGATCCCGGACAGGGAGAAATTCACCCCTCCACTTT.

The chain carries TRBV7-2 and TRBJ2-1; a weak D match, TRBD1 (6 bases). The V end lost 4 bases, the J end lost 4 bases, and 17 bases lay between the germline ends. The CDR3 is made up of 16 amino acids. Germline V gives CDR1 SGHTA, CDR2 FQGNSA. CDR3 sequence (DNA): TGTGCCAGCAGCTCGACGGGCAGGGGCCTATACAATGAGCAGTTCTTC. As protein: CASSSTGRGLYNEQFF.

This sequence joins TRBV5-1 and TRBJ2-6, with D uncertain. Germline-derived CDR1 and CDR2 are SGHRS and YFSETQ. Between the trimmed V and J ends, which lost 4 bases and 0 bases, there was a span of 5 bases. This CDR3 has 14 amino acids. This CDR3 reads CASSGSSGANVLTF. CDR3 in DNA: TGCGCCAGCAGCGGTAGCTCTGGGGCCAACGTCCTGACTTTC.

This rearrangement joins TRBV6-5 to TRBJ1-6, with a possible D match to TRBD1 (6 bases). This CDR3 is 15 amino acids long. Germline values: CDR1 MNHEY, CDR2 SVGAGI. Trimming cost V 2 bases and J 8 bases, with 13 bases left between them. In nucleotides, the CDR3 is TGTGCCAGCAGTTACAGGGAGGGGGGTTATTCACCCCTCCACTTT. Protein product: CASSYREGGYSPLHF.

The chain carries TRBV6-4 and TRBJ1-1; 7 bases agree with TRBD1. This CDR3 is built from 14 residues. V lost 2 bases and J lost 1; bases outside the gene matches: 1. Germline CDR1 MRHNA, CDR2 SNTAGT. For the CDR3, the DNA is TGTGCCAGCAGTGACGGGACAGAGAACACTGAAGCTTTCTTT. Its translation is CASSDGTENTEAFF.

The CDR3 is CASSFIYSGANVLTF. The CDR3 DNA reads TGTGCCAGCAGCTTTATTTACTCTGGGGCCAACGTCCTGACTTTC. The chain carries TRBV5-5 and TRBJ2-6; D unresolved. Germline V CDR1 and CDR2: SGHKS, YYEKEE (reference sequence). The CDR3 loop spans 15 amino acids. V gave up 2 bases and J gave up 0 bases, with 6 bases separating them.

This chain joins TRBV2 and TRBJ1-1, with no clear D. CDR1 is SNHLY, CDR2 FYNNEI, per germline. Trimming pared 5 bases from V and 8 bases from J, leaving 9 bases between. The CDR3 totals 11 residues. In DNA form, the CDR3 reads TGTGCCAGCAGTAGAGGAATAGAAGCTTTCTTT. Amino acids: CASSRGIEAFF.

The CDR3 reads CASSLKGGLAGSQDEQYF. The CDR3 coding sequence is TGTGCCAGCAGCCTCAAGGGGGGACTAGCGGGGTCTCAGGACGAGCAGTACTTC. The chain has TRBV5-8 and TRBJ2-7, with 13 bases lining up with TRBD2. Germline V gives CDR1 SGHTS, CDR2 YDEGEE. V lost 4 bases to trimming and J lost 5 bases; unmatched junction nucleotides: 15. This CDR3 contains 18 residues. The whole variable domain, filled in from reference TRBV5-8 and TRBJ2-7, reads EAGVTQSPTHLIKTRGQQATLRCSPISGHTSVYWYQQALGLGLQFLLWYDEGEERNRGNFPPRFSGRQFPNYSSELNVNALELEDSALYLCASSLKGGLAGSQDEQYFGPGTRLTVT.